This T cell receptor (beta chain) originates from a study of OX40 agonist ivuxolimab in advanced cancers. Study-level background: Ivuxolimab was a fully human IgG2 agonistic monoclonal antibody targeting the costimulatory receptor OX40 (CD134). Of the approximately 50 dose-escalation patients, hepatocellular carcinoma was present in approximately 20, melanoma in around 15, renal cell carcinoma in 9 and head and neck cancer in 9. Prior anti-PD-1, anti-PD-L1 or anti-CTLA-4 therapy was permitted, and checkpoint inhibitors had been received by 30% to 40% of dose-escalation patients. In the dose-escalation cohort, 82.7% of patients were male, and the mean age was approximately 60 years, with a range of about 23 to 85. The point of sequencing TCRbeta in the periphery was to test whether ivuxolimab changed TCR sequence diversity and drove clonal T-cell expansion. Partial responses occurred in three dose-escalation patients, of whom one had hepatocellular carcinoma and two had cutaneous melanoma. The monotherapy dose-escalation portion (N of about 47 patients) of the phase I ivuxolimab trial is reported in the paper. Intravenous ivuxolimab was administered to patients every 2 weeks at six dose levels: 0.01, 0.1, 0.3, 1.5, 3 and 10 mg/kg. Study-wide findings and limitations: Clonal expansion of both CD4+ and CD8+ blood T cells was observed from baseline to week 6 at doses 0.1 to 3.0 mg/kg. After ivuxolimab, CD8+ T cells had more expanded clones than CD4+ T cells on average. Low levels of normalized T-cell clonal expansion were also shown by some nonresponding patients. In partial responders in the 0.1-3.0 mg/kg groups, normalized peripheral clonal expansion was found to be among the lowest, especially among CD8+ T cells. Which antigens the clonally expanded peripheral T cells were specific for was not determined.

Concerning this clone itself: Its specific antigen is unknown. Base qualities are not recorded, but no much larger clone differs from it by a single base.

To sequence the TCRbeta CDR3 region, genomic DNA was isolated from the sorted cells. TCRbeta CDR3 regions were sequenced using the immunoSEQ Assay. Not all clones reach the TCRdb copy of this immuneACCESS table, which keeps in-frame sequences only. Checked studies attribute under half of the gap to unresolved V genes and leave the rest unexplained. The sample has about 100,000 clones on record, about 88% of them singletons. The ten largest clonotypes hold roughly 0.15% of the sample. Including the terminal cysteine and phenylalanine, the CDR3 comprises 15 residues. Here the CDR3 DNA is all that survives: 45 bases in frame from base 1. V loses 0 bases, J loses 1 base, and the germline ends lie 8 bases apart. The germline V gene encodes CDR1 LNHDA and CDR2 SQIVND (reference sequence). The trial excluded patients who had a history of autoimmune disease or were on systemic immunosuppression. In every dose cohort, peripheral blood was drawn for TCR sequencing at baseline, cycle 4 day 1, and cycle 7 day 1. The samples were taken from a phase I, first-in-human, multicenter, open-label dose-escalation trial of ivuxolimab. Adults with locally advanced or metastatic melanoma, renal cell, hepatocellular, or head and neck squamous cell carcinoma were enrolled in the trial. Before TCR sequencing, CD4+ T cells and CD8+ T cells were sorted from peripheral blood as separate populations.

The rearranged segments are TRBV19 and TRBJ2-3, with the D call tentatively TRBD1 or TRBD2, each fitting 5 bases. The source material was CD4+ or CD8+ T cells sorted from blood, sampled in a trial of the OX40 agonist ivuxolimab. This TCR was sampled from an adult with an advanced solid tumor such as melanoma, head and neck, liver or kidney cancer. The CDR3 protein: CASSIDRGGTDTQYF. The DNA sequence is given as TGTGCCAGTAGTATAGATCGAGGGGGCACAGATACGCAGTATTTT.